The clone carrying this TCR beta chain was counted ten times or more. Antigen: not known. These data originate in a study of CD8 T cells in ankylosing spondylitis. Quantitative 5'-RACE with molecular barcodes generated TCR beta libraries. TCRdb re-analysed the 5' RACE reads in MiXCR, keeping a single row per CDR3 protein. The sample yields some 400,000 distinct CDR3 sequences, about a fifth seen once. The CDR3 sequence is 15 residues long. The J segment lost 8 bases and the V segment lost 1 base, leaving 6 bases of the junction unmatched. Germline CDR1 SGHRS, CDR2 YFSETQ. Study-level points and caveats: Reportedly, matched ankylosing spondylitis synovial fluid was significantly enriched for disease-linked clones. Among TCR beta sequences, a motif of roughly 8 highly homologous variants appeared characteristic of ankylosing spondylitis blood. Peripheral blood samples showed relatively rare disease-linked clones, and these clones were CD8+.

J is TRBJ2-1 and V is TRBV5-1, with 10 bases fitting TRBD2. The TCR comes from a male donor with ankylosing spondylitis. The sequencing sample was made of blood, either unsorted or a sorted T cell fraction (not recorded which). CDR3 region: CASSLWASGRHEQFF. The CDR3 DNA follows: TGCGCCAGCAGCTTGTGGGCTAGCGGGAGACATGAGCAGTTCTTC.